The rows below give T cell receptor beta chains drawn from one sample of a study of identical twins. TCRdb re-called the 5' RACE reads with MiXCR, one entry per CDR3 protein. The profile shows under 800,000 distinct CDR3 sequences, about 20% of them singletons. These data were also filed under a second study, of T cells expressing NK-cell markers.

Input material: PBMCs. The receptors come from a woman aged 18-29 years in good health. Both conserved end residues are part of each CDR3. The D gene is left open where the match is weak. Not all rows give a size; the values are once, few, many and, for expanded clones, a class.

TRBJ1-2,many,-,TRBV20-1,CSASIPGSNF,TGCAGTGCTAGTATCCCAGGGTCAAACTTC
TRBJ1-1,many,TRBD1,TRBV3-1,CASSQPSRTGMTEAFF,TGTGCCAGCAGCCAACCATCCCGGACAGGGATGACTGAAGCTTTCTTT
TRBJ2-3,-,TRBD1,TRBV18,CASSRQGSPDTQYF,TGTGCCAGCTCTCGACAGGGTAGCCCAGATACGCAGTATTTT
TRBJ1-2,-,TRBD1,TRBV20-1,CSASGTGDYGYTF,TGCAGTGCTAGCGGGACAGGGGACTATGGCTACACCTTC
TRBJ2-7,many,-,TRBV18,CASSRYGTEQYF,TGTGCCAGCTCAAGGTATGGGACGGAGCAGTACTTC
TRBJ1-1,few,-,TRBV6-1,CASSKNMNTEAFF,TGTGCCAGCAGTAAGAACATGAACACTGAAGCTTTCTTT
TRBJ2-1,few,-,TRBV5-6,CASSLGRVREQFF,TGTGCCAGCAGCTTGGGTCGAGTAAGGGAGCAGTTCTTC
TRBJ1-6,many,-,TRBV20-1,CSASEPPKGPDTSAASPLHF,TGCAGTGCTAGCGAACCCCCAAAAGGGCCAGACACGTCAGCGGCATCACCCCTCCACTTT
TRBJ2-1,-,TRBD2,TRBV5-1,CASSPPAGGLSNEQFF,TGCGCCAGCAGCCCTCCGGCGGGGGGGCTTAGTAATGAGCAGTTCTTC
TRBJ2-1,few,-,TRBV7-8,CASSPRVPNLEQFF,TGTGCCAGCAGCCCCCGAGTTCCCAACCTTGAGCAGTTCTTC
TRBJ2-1,many,TRBD1,TRBV5-1,CASSLDGQGSYEQFF,TGCGCCAGCAGCTTGGACGGACAGGGGTCCTATGAGCAGTTCTTC
TRBJ2-1,-,TRBD2,TRBV9,CASSASGSPYNEQFF,TGTGCCAGCAGCGCAAGCGGGAGCCCCTACAATGAGCAGTTCTTC
TRBJ2-5,many,TRBD1,TRBV10-3,CAISELQGKTQYF,TGTGCCATCAGTGAGCTACAGGGGAAGACCCAGTACTTC
TRBJ2-3,many,-,TRBV5-6,CASSFQGTDTQYF,TGTGCCAGCAGCTTTCAGGGTACAGATACGCAGTATTTT
TRBJ2-5,few,TRBD2,TRBV5-1,CASSFGSGIETQYF,TGCGCCAGCAGCTTCGGAAGCGGGATCGAGACCCAGTACTTC
TRBJ2-3,few,-,TRBV5-1,CASSPPDPSGVDTQYF,TGCGCCAGCAGCCCCCCGGATCCAAGCGGTGTAGATACGCAGTATTTT
TRBJ2-1,-,-,TRBV4-1,CASSQPISASYNEQFF,TGCGCCAGCAGCCAACCAATTAGCGCTTCCTACAATGAGCAGTTCTTC
TRBJ2-5,-,-,TRBV5-1,CASSPPGPETQYF,TGCGCCAGCAGCCCCCCGGGACCAGAGACCCAGTACTTC
TRBJ2-7,-,TRBD1,TRBV29-1,CSATGGDFYEQYF,TGCAGCGCCACAGGGGGCGATTTCTACGAGCAGTACTTC
TRBJ2-1,few,TRBD2,TRBV6-1,CASRREARFDEQFF,TGTGCCAGCAGACGGGAGGCCAGGTTCGATGAGCAGTTCTTC
TRBJ1-2,few,-,TRBV13,CASNLRGGDGYTF,TGTGCCAGCAACCTTAGGGGAGGGGATGGCTACACCTTC
TRBJ2-2,-,TRBD1,TRBV10-3,CAYSGTGDGELFF,TGTGCCTACTCAGGGACAGGGGACGGGGAGCTGTTTTTT
TRBJ2-7,-,TRBD1,TRBV27,CASSSPGTGIHEQYF,TGTGCCAGCAGTTCTCCCGGGACAGGGATTCACGAGCAGTACTTC
TRBJ1-2,many,TRBD1,TRBV20-1,CSARGTGDYGYTF,TGCAGTGCTAGAGGAACAGGGGACTATGGCTACACCTTC
TRBJ2-3,-,-,TRBV5-6,CASRITGSVNTQYF,TGTGCCAGCCGGATTACAGGTTCGGTAAATACGCAGTATTTT
TRBJ2-1,-,-,TRBV11-2,CASSRPRRDNEQFF,TGTGCCAGCAGCCGGCCAAGGCGCGACAATGAGCAGTTCTTC
TRBJ2-1,few,TRBD1,TRBV6-1,CASSPGTGSDEQFF,TGTGCCAGCAGCCCCGGGACAGGAAGCGATGAGCAGTTCTTC
TRBJ2-1,-,TRBD2,TRBV3-1,CASSPSGAGDNEQFF,TGTGCCAGCAGCCCCTCCGGAGCGGGGGACAATGAGCAGTTCTTC
TRBJ1-1,few,-,TRBV12-3/TRBV12-4,CASIPHPPMNTEAFF,TGTGCCAGCATCCCTCACCCCCCAATGAACACTGAAGCTTTCTTT
TRBJ1-6,many,-,TRBV15,CATRFGSGKGSPLHF,TGTGCCACCCGTTTTGGTTCAGGGAAAGGATCACCCCTCCACTTT